The rows below give T cell receptor beta chains drawn from one sample of a study of cytomegalovirus exposure and HLA in healthy donors. Generated by immunoSEQ multiplex PCR, the TCRdb table keeps only in-frame clones and is missing some. Of 100,000 to 120,000 clones in the sample, around 68% were seen once. The sample was PBMCs. Receptors were obtained from a woman aged 40 to 50 in good health and CMV-seropositive. Both conserved end residues are part of each CDR3. The D gene is left open where the match is weak. Only some rows state a clone size, as once, few, many or a class for expanded clones.

V	D	J	size	CDR3	DNA
TRBV7-2	-	TRBJ2-7	-	CASSLAFLYEQYF	TGTGCCAGCAGCTTAGCGTTCCTATACGAGCAGTACTTC
TRBV30	-	TRBJ1-6	-	CAWKSTSSSPLHF	TGTGCCTGGAAGTCCACCTCCAGTTCACCCCTCCACTTT
TRBV5-1	TRBD2	TRBJ2-1	-	CASSLASGGYNEQFF	TGCGCCAGCAGCTTAGCTAGCGGGGGTTACAATGAGCAGTTCTTC
TRBV2	TRBD2	TRBJ2-3	-	CASSVLALGQDTQYF	TGTGCCAGCAGTGTACTAGCGCTAGGGCAGGATACGCAGTATTTT
TRBV2	TRBD1	TRBJ1-3	-	CASSEWTGWNTIYF	TGTGCCAGCAGTGAGTGGACAGGGTGGAACACCATATATTTT
TRBV7-8	TRBD1	TRBJ2-7	-	CASSYPSGTAYEQYF	TGTGCCAGCAGCTACCCCTCCGGGACAGCCTACGAGCAGTACTTC
TRBV4-1	TRBD1	TRBJ1-5	-	CASSRYGTGRGQPQHF	TGCGCCAGCAGCCGTTACGGGACAGGGAGGGGACAGCCCCAGCATTTT
TRBV18	-	TRBJ1-2	few	CASSPADGYTF	TGTGCCAGCTCACCGGCGGATGGCTACACCTTC
TRBV5-1	TRBD1	TRBJ2-1	-	CASSSQTGFNEQFF	TGCGCCAGCAGCTCACAGACAGGGTTTAATGAGCAGTTCTTC
TRBV7-9	-	TRBJ2-7	-	CASELSYEQYF	TGTGCCAGCGAGCTCTCCTACGAGCAGTACTTC
TRBV5-1	TRBD1	TRBJ2-7	-	CASSTVSDRTYEQYF	TGCGCCAGCAGCACTGTATCGGACAGGACCTACGAGCAGTACTTC
TRBV9	TRBD1	TRBJ1-1	-	CASSVEGQGFEAFF	TGTGCCAGCAGCGTAGAGGGACAGGGCTTTGAAGCCTTCTTT
TRBV28	-	TRBJ1-5	few	CASSLGTHQPQHF	TGTGCCAGCAGCTTGGGCACCCATCAGCCCCAGCATTTT
TRBV7-9	TRBD1	TRBJ1-1	-	CASSLVTPGGMNTEAFF	TGTGCCAGCAGCTTAGTGACGCCAGGGGGCATGAACACTGAAGCTTTCTTT
TRBV4-1	TRBD1	TRBJ1-4	-	CASRVTGGVTNEKLFF	TGCGCCAGCAGAGTGACAGGGGGTGTAACTAATGAAAAACTGTTTTTT
TRBV7-6	-	TRBJ1-1	-	CASSSTEGAGAFF	TGTGCCAGCAGCTCCACAGAAGGGGCAGGAGCTTTCTTT
TRBV5-6	TRBD1	TRBJ2-1	-	CASSLEDRDEQFF	TGTGCCAGCAGCTTGGAAGACAGGGACGAGCAGTTCTTC
TRBV5-8	-	TRBJ1-2	-	CASSWKDKNYGYTF	TGTGCCAGCAGCTGGAAGGACAAAAACTATGGCTACACCTTC
TRBV4-1	TRBD1	TRBJ2-5	-	CASSRQGALGAGGQETQYF	TGCGCCAGCAGCCGACAGGGGGCATTAGGCGCGGGAGGCCAAGAGACCCAGTACTTC
TRBV9	-	TRBJ2-1	-	CASSVGGGPSSYNEQFF	TGTGCCAGCAGCGTAGGCGGGGGCCCTAGCTCCTACAATGAGCAGTTCTTC
TRBV28	TRBD2	TRBJ2-1	-	CASSLIAGGLRNEQFF	TGTGCCAGCAGCTTGATAGCGGGAGGGTTGAGGAATGAGCAGTTCTTC
TRBV5-1	-	TRBJ2-3	few	CASSFGSSDDTQYF	TGCGCCAGCAGCTTCGGGTCTAGCGACGATACGCAGTATTTT
TRBV7-2	TRBD1	TRBJ1-1	-	CASSASDRRTEAFF	TGTGCCAGCAGCGCTTCGGACAGGAGAACTGAAGCTTTCTTT
TRBV7-9	-	TRBJ2-3	-	CSWGLATDTQYF	TGTTCCTGGGGGCTAGCCACAGATACGCAGTATTTT
TRBV5-6	TRBD2	TRBJ2-5	few	CASSFPSGEETQYF	TGTGCCAGCAGCTTTCCTAGCGGGGAAGAGACCCAGTACTTC
TRBV5-8	TRBD1	TRBJ1-1	-	CASSLGQGRRTEAFF	TGTGCCAGCAGCTTGGGACAGGGCCGGCGCACTGAAGCTTTCTTT
TRBV7-8	-	TRBJ1-1	-	CASSLGSNTEAFF	TGTGCCAGCAGCTTAGGCAGTAACACTGAAGCTTTCTTT
TRBV5-1	-	TRBJ1-1	-	CASSWGGYTNTEAFF	TGCGCCAGCAGCTGGGGGGGCTACACGAACACTGAAGCTTTCTTT
TRBV5-1	-	TRBJ2-7	-	CASSAQAQASYEQYF	TGCGCCAGCAGCGCCCAGGCCCAGGCCTCCTACGAGCAGTACTTC
TRBV5-1	TRBD2	TRBJ2-2	-	CASTGLAGANTGELFF	TGCGCCTCTACGGGACTAGCGGGAGCGAACACCGGGGAGCTGTTTTTT
TRBV5-1	TRBD1	TRBJ2-1	-	CASSLQGSVNEQFF	TGCGCCAGCAGCTTACAGGGGTCAGTGAATGAGCAGTTCTTC
TRBV30	TRBD1	TRBJ2-7	-	CAWTPGGRGEQYF	TGTGCCTGGACCCCAGGGGGCCGGGGTGAGCAGTACTTC
TRBV18	-	TRBJ2-6	-	CASSPLSQLGANVLTF	TGTGCCAGCTCACCACTGTCGCAACTCGGGGCCAACGTCCTGACTTTC
TRBV27	TRBD2	TRBJ2-3	once	CASSLSPGGGSDTQYF	TGTGCCAGCAGTTTATCGCCGGGGGGGGGTTCAGATACGCAGTATTTT
TRBV25-1	-	TRBJ1-6	few	CASSEYSYNSPLHF	TGTGCCAGCAGTGAATACAGCTATAATTCACCCCTCCACTTT
TRBV11-3	TRBD2	TRBJ2-3	few	CASSLVLAATDTQYF	TGTGCCAGCAGCTTGGTACTAGCGGCCACAGATACGCAGTATTTT
TRBV4-1	-	TRBJ2-5	-	CASSQGAGRGETQYF	TGCGCCAGCAGCCAAGGGGCCGGGAGAGGAGAGACCCAGTACTTC
TRBV23-1	TRBD1	TRBJ1-5	-	CASSQSVALPTRDRDSNQPQHF	TGCGCCAGCAGTCAATCGGTTGCCTTGCCAACTCGGGACAGGGATAGCAATCAGCCCCAGCATTTT